This TCR gamma chain stems from a study of Vδ1+ human thymocytes (dated by TCRdb to the late 2010s). Study-wide context: As a data resource, the study described the mRNA-level TRG and TRD CDR3 repertoires found in highly purified Vdelta1+ thymocytes taken from young children. Validation of the multiplex-based CDR3 amplicon strategy against 5'RACE-based CDR3 amplicon generation methods had been performed previously.

The CDR3 sequence holds 13 residues, the cysteine and phenylalanine included. The retained sequence is limited to the CDR3, 39 bases, with the frame set at the first base. Per the germline V gene (reference sequence), VTNTFY is the CDR1 and YDVSTARD is the CDR2. Trimming leaves V shorter by 2 bases and J shorter by 9 bases, with the junction holding 10 bases beyond the gene matches. The paper as a whole reports these results and caveats: The use of highly purified populations and single-cell validation was advised by the authors, since misinterpretation of bulk repertoire data could be caused by unexpected Vdelta2 sequences. The thymic TRG and TRD repertoires appeared highly polyclonal, with Gaussian CDR3 length distributions, in contrast to the oligoclonal repertoires of peripheral blood. About 20% of thymic TRD sequences were found to be Vdelta2 (and few were Vdelta3) despite high sort purity, in contrast to peripheral blood Vdelta1+ controls. Donors did not cluster by age or sex, so the analyses were not stratified by age or sex. Many TRG clonotypes were shared between donors (up to roughly 6.9x10^3), whereas TRD repertoires were essentially private (max about 120 shared).

Notes on this clone: This clone's antigen is unknown. Per-base quality was not reported, and no clone a single base away is much larger than it.

RNA was isolated using the RNeasy mini kit, and reverse transcription was performed with Superscript III. Multiplex PCR was used to generate CDR3 amplicons, with pooled V-gene forward primers and a constant-region reverse primer carrying Illumina adaptor overhangs. After gel purification, the amplicons were indexed with Nextera index primers during about 8 additional PCR cycles and then purified using AMPure XP beads. Sequencing of libraries was performed on an Illumina MiSeq using paired-end 250 bp reads, dual indexing and a roughly 22% PhiX spike-in. The source study handled its data this way. Read quality was checked with FastQC, and TRG read pairs were merged using ea-utils fastq-join. IMGT/HighV-QUEST was used to annotate sequences, retaining only productive sequences with an unambiguous V-gene assignment, and each clonotype was defined by an identical CDR3 sequence. For downstream analysis, the tools were VDJtools 1.1.1, tcR 2.2.3, Treemap and vegan Shannon diversity in R 3.4.4. TCRdb called clones afresh from the public reads with CATT; identical DNA rows were later merged. Here the V and J calls rest on TCRdb's processing, not on the authors' analysis. This sample holds about 36,000 gamma-chain clones; around 21% were observed only once. The ten largest clones represent about 2% of the sample.

Thymic samples were depleted of alphabeta T cells, then CD3+ TCRVdelta1+ TCRVdelta2- thymocytes were FACS-sorted. Sorted Vdelta1+ thymocyte purity ranged from roughly 97% to 99.6%. The thymic specimens were obtained from 7 to 9 paediatric patients, aged roughly 5 days to 16 months, who were having corrective cardiac surgery. Thymic tissue was dispersed, and mononuclear cells were isolated on a Histopaque-1077 density gradient. For staining, the antibodies used were anti-TCRVdelta1 clone TS8.2, anti-TCRVdelta2 clone B6, anti-CD3 clone HIT3a and anti-TCRalphabeta clone IP26. The receptor's source is a girl under three years old who had congenital heart surgery. Here the chain combines TRGV3 and TRGJ1 or TRGJ2. The sequenced sample consisted of Vdelta1+ gamma-delta thymocytes from the thymus. The cell subset or site label for this specimen denotes: FACS-sorted CD3+ TCRalphabeta- TCRVdelta1+ TCRVdelta2- thymocytes. Here is the DNA: TGTGCCACCTGGGACACCCCCCGAACTAAGAAACTCTTT. The resulting protein is CATWDTPRTKKLF.